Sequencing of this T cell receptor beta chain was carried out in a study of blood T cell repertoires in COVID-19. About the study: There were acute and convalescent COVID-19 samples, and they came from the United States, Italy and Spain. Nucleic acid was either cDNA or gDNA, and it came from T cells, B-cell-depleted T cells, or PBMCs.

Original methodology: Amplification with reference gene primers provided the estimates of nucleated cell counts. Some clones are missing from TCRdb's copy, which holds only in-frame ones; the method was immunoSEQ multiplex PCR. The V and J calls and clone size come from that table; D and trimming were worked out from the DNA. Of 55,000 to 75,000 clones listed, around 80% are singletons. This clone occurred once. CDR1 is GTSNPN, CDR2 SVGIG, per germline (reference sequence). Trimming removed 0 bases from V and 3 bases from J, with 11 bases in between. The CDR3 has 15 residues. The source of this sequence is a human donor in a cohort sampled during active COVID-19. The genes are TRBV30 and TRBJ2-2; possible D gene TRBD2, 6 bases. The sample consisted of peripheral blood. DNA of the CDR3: TGTGCCTGGAGTGTGATCGGGGGATACACCGGGGAGCTGTTTTTT. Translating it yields CAWSVIGGYTGELFF.